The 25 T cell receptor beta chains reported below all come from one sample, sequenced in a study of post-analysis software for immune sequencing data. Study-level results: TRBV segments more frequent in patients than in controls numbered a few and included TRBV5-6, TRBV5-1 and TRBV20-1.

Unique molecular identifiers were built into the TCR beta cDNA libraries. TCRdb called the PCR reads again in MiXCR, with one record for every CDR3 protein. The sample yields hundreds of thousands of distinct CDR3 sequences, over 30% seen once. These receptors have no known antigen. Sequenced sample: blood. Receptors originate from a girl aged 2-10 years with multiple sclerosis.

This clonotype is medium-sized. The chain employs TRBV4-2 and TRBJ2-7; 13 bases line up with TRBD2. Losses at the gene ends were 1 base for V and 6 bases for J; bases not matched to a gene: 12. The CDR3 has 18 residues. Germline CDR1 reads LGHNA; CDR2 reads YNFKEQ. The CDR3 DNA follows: TGTGCCAGCAGCCAAGCACTAGCGGGGGGGCATAGGGCGAGCGAGCAGTACTTC. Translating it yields CASSQALAGGHRASEQYF.

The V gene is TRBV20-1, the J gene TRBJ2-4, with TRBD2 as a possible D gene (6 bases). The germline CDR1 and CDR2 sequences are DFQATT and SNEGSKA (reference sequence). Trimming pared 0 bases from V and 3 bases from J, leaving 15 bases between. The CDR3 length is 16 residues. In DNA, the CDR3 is TGCAGTGCTAGAGATTCCATCGGGGGAGACAAAAACATTCAGTACTTC. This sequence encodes CSARDSIGGDKNIQYF.

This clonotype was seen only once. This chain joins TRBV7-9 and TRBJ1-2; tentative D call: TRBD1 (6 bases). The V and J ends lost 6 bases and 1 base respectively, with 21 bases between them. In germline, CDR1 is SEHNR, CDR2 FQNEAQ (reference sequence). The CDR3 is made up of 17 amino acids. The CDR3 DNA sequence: TGTGCCAGCAGACTCCCACGAAACAGGGACTATAACTATGGCTACACCTTC. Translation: CASRLPRNRDYNYGYTF.

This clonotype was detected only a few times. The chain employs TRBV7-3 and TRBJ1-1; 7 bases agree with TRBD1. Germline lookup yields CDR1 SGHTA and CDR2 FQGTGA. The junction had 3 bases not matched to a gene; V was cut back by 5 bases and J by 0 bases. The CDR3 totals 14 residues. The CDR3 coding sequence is TGTGCCAGCAGCCCGGGACAGATGAACACTGAAGCTTTCTTT. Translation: CASSPGQMNTEAFF.

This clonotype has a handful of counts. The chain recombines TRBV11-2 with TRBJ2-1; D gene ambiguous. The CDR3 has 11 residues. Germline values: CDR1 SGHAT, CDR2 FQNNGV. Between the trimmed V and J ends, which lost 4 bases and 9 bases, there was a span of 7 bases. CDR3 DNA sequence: TGTGCCAGCAGCTCGCCCAGTGAGCAGTTCTTC. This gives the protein CASSSPSEQFF. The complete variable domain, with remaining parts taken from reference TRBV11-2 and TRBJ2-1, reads EAGVAQSPRYKIIEKRQSVAFWCNPISGHATLYWYQQILGQGPKLLIQFQNNGVVDDSQLPKDRFSAERLKGVDSTLKIQPAKLEDSAVYLCASSSPSEQFFGPGTRLTVL.

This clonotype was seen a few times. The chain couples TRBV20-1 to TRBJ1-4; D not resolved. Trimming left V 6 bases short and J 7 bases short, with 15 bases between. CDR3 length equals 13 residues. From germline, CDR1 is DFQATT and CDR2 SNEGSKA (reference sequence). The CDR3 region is CSASNSLAEKLFF. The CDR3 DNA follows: TGCAGTGCGAGCAATTCCCTGGCTGAAAAACTGTTTTTT.

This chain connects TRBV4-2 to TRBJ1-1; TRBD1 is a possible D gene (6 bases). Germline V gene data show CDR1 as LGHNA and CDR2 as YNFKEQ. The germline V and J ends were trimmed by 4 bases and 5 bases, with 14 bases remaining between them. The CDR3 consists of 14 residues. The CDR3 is CASSPDSGGTEAFF. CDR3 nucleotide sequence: TGTGCCAGCAGCCCGGACAGCGGGGGGACTGAAGCTTTCTTT.

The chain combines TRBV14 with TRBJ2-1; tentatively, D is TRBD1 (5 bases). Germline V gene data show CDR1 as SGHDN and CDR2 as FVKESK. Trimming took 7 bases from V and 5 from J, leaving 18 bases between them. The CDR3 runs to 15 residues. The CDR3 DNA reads TGTGCCAGCACTCCTCTGGGGCACGCCGACAATGAGCAGTTCTTC. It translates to CASTPLGHADNEQFF.

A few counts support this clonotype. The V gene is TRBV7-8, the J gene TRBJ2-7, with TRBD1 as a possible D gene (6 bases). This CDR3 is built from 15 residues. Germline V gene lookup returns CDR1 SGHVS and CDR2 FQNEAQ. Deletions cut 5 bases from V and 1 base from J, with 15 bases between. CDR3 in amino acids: CASSPLITGSYEQYF. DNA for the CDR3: TGTGCCAGCAGCCCCCTCATCACAGGGTCCTACGAGCAGTACTTC.

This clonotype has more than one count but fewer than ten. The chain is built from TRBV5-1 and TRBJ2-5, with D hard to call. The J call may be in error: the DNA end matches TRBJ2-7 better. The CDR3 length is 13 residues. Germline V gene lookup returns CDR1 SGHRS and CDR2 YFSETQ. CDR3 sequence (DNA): TGCGCCAGCAGCTTGGTTTTGAGTCACGAGCAGTACTTC. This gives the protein CASSLVLSHEQYF.

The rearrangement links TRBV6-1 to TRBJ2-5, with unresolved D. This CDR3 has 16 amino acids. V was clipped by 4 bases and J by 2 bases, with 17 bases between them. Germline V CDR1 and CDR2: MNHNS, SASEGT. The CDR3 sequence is CASSGLKGRKQETQYF. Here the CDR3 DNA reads TGTGCCAGCAGTGGACTCAAAGGCCGCAAACAAGAGACCCAGTACTTC.

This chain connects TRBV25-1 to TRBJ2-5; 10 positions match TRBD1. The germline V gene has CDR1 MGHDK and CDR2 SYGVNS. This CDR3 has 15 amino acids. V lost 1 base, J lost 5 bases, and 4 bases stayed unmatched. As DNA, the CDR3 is TGTGCCAGCAGTGAATTTGGGACAGGGGCGGAGACCCAGTACTTC. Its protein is CASSEFGTGAETQYF.

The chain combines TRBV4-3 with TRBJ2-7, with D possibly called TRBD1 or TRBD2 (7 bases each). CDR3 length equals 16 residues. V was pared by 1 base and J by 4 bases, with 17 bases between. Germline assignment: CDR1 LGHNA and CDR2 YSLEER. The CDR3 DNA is TGCGCCAGCAGCCAAGTCCAGGGGGGGACCTATTACGAGCAGTACTTC. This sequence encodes CASSQVQGGTYYEQYF.

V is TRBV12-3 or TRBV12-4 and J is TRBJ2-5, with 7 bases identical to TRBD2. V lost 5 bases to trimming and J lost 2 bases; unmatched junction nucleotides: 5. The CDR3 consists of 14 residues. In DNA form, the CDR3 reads TGTGCCAGCAGTCCCTCGGGACTACAAGAGACCCAGTACTTC. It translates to CASSPSGLQETQYF.

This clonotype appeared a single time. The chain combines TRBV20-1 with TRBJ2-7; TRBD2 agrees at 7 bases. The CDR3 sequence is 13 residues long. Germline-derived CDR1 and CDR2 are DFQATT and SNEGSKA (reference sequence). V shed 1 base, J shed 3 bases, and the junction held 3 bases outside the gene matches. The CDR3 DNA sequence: TGCAGTGCTAGAGCCCGGGACTACTACGAGCAGTACTTC. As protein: CSARARDYYEQYF.

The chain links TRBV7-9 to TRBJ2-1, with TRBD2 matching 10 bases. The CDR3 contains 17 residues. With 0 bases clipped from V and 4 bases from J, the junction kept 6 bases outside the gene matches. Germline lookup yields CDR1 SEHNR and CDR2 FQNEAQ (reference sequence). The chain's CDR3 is CASSLAPGAGGYNEQFF. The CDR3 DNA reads TGTGCCAGCAGCTTAGCCCCGGGAGCGGGGGGGTACAATGAGCAGTTCTTC.

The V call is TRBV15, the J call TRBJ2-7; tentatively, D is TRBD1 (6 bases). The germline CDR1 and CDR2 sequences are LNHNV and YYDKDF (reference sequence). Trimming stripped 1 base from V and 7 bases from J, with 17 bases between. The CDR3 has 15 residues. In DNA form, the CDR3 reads TGTGCCACCAGCAGAGGGGGACCCGGGGACAATGAGCAGTACTTC. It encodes CATSRGGPGDNEQYF.

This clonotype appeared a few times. The CDR3 loop reads CASSQDWGPTGNEQFF. CDR3 DNA: TGCGCCAGCAGCCAAGACTGGGGACCGACGGGCAATGAGCAGTTCTTC. The gene calls are TRBV4-1 and TRBJ2-1; D is perhaps TRBD1 or TRBD2 (5 bases each). The V and J ends lost 0 bases and 6 bases respectively, with 15 bases between them. The CDR3 covers 16 residues. Looked up from germline, CDR1 is MGHRA and CDR2 is YSYEKL.

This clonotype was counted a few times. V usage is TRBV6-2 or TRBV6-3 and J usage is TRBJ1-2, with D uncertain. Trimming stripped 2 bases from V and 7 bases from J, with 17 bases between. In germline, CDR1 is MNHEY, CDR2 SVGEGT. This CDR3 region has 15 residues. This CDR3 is CASSYPRGDFSGYTF. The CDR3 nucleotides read TGTGCCAGCAGTTACCCGAGAGGTGACTTCTCTGGCTACACCTTC.

For the CDR3, the DNA is TGTGCCAGCAGGACGGGGGTAGCTGGGGCCAACGTCCTGACTTTC. Amino acid sequence: CASRTGVAGANVLTF. The rearrangement uses TRBV28 and TRBJ2-6; possible D gene TRBD2, 6 bases. The CDR3 consists of 15 residues. The V gene lost 6 bases and the J gene lost 2 bases, with 11 bases spanning the gap. The germline CDR1 and CDR2 sequences are MDHEN and SYDVKM.

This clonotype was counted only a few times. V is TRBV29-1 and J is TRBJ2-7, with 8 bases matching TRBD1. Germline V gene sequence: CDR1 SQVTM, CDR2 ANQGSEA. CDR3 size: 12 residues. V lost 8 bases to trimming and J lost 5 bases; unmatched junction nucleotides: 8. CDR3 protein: CSIGQGGDEQYF. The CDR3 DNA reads TGCAGCATCGGACAGGGTGGAGACGAGCAGTACTTC.

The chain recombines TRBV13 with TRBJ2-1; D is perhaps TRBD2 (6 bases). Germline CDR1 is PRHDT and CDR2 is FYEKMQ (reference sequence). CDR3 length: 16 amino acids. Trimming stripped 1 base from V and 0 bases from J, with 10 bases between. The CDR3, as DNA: TGTGCCAGCAGCTTAGACGGCGGGGACTCCTACAATGAGCAGTTCTTC. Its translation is CASSLDGGDSYNEQFF.

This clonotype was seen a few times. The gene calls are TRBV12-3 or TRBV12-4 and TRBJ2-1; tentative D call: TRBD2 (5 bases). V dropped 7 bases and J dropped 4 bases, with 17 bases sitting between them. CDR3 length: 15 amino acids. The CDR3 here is CASNRYSGDYNEQFF. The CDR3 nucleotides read TGTGCCAGCAACCGATACAGCGGTGATTACAATGAGCAGTTCTTC.

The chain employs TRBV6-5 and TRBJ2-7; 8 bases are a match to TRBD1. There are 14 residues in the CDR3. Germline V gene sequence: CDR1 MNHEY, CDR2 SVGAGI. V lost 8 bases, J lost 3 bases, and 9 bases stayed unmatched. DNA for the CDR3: TGTGCCAGCGCCAGCAGGGACAGGTACTACGAGCAGTACTTC. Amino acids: CASASRDRYYEQYF.

CDR3 in DNA: TGCAGTGCTAGAGATGTCCCTACTAGCACAGATACGCAGTATTTT. Amino acid sequence: CSARDVPTSTDTQYF. The chain joins TRBV20-1 to TRBJ2-3; no firm D call. CDR3 size: 15 residues. The germline V gene has CDR1 DFQATT and CDR2 SNEGSKA (reference sequence). Trimming shortened V by 0 bases and J by 0 bases, and 10 bases separated the two germline ends.